Sequencing of this TCR beta chain was carried out in a study of blood T cells in healthy people across ages. Study-level background: Through template switching, about one barcoded beta molecule was captured per two T cells, as measured in model experiments.

It was with a sample-barcoded 5' primer and a J-beta primer mix that a second PCR of roughly 7 to 12 cycles was run. Each CDR3 protein gets one entry after TCRdb re-called the 5' RACE reads with MiXCR. The data show about 640,000 distinct CDR3 sequences, with approximately 59% seen just once and approximately 37% held by the top ten. Trimming pared 5 bases from V and 9 bases from J, leaving 14 bases between. Germline CDR1 is MNHEY and CDR2 is SMNVEV (reference sequence). This CDR3 region has 13 residues. Healthy Caucasian individuals from Russia aged about 6 to 100 served as donors. Sequenced material: blood. The source is a man aged 60 to 75 in good health. This chain uses TRBV27 with TRBJ2-1; TRBD2 might be the D (5 bases). CDR3 amino acids: CASSPRTQSEQFF. In DNA, the CDR3 is TGTGCCAGCAGTCCGCGGACTCAAAGTGAGCAGTTCTTC.